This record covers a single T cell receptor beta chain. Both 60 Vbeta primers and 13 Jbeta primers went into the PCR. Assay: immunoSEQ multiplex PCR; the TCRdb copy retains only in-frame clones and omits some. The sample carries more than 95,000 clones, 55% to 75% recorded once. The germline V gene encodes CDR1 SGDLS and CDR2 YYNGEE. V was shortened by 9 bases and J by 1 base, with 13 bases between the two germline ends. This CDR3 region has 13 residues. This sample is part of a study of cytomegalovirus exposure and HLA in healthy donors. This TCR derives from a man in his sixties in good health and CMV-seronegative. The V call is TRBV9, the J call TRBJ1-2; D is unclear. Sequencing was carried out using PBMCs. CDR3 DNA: TGTGCCACAGGTCGGGGAGTTAACTATGGCTACACCTTC. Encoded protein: CATGRGVNYGYTF. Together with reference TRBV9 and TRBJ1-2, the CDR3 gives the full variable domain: DSGVTQTPKHLITATGQRVTLRCSPRSGDLSVYWYQQSLDQGLQFLIQYYNGEERAKGNILERFSAQQFPDLHSELNLSSLELGDSALYFCATGRGVNYGYTFGSGTRLTVV.